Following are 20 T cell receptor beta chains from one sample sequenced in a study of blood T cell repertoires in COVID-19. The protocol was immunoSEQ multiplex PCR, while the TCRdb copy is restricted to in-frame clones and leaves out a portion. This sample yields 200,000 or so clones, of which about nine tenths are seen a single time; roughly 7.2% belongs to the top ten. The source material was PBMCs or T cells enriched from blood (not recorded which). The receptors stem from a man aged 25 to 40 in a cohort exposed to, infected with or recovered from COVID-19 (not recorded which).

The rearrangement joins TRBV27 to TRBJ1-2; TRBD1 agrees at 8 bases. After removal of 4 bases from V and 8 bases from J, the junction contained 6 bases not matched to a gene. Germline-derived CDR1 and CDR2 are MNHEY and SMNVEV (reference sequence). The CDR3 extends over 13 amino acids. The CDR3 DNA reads TGTGCCAGCAGTTCGGGGACAGGCCAGGGCTACACCTTC. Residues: CASSSGTGQGYTF.

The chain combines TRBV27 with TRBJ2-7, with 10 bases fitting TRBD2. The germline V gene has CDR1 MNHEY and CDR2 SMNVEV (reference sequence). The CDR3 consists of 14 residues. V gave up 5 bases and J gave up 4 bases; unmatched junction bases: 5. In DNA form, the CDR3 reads TGTGCCAGCAGTCTTCGTAGCGGGAGGTACGAGCAGTACTTC. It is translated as CASSLRSGRYEQYF.

CDR3 amino acids: CSGKITGTRSPNEQFF. For the CDR3, the DNA is TGCAGCGGGAAGATAACCGGGACTAGGAGCCCTAATGAGCAGTTCTTC. V and J are TRBV29-1 and TRBJ2-1; TRBD2 agrees at 8 bases. Germline CDR1 SQVTM, CDR2 ANQGSEA. The CDR3 loop spans 16 amino acids. Germline trimming cut 7 bases from V and 7 bases from J; bases unmatched to any gene: 18.

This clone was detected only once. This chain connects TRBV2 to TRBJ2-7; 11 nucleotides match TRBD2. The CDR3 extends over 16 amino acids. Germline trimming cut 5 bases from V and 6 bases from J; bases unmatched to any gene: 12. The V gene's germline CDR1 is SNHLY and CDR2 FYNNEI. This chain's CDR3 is CASSTSGSLRLSEQYF. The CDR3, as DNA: TGTGCCAGCAGTACTAGCGGGAGTCTCCGGCTGAGCGAGCAGTACTTC.

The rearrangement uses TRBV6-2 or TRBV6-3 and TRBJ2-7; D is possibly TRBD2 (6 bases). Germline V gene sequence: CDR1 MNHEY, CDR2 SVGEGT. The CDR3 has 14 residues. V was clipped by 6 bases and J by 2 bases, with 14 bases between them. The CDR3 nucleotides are TGTGCCAGCAGCATACCGGAGGGCCCCTACGAGCAGTACTTC. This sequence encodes CASSIPEGPYEQYF.

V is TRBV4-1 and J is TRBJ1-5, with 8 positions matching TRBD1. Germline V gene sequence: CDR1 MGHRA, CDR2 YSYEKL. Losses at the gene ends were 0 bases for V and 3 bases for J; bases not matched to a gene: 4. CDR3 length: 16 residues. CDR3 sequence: CASSQETGAANQPQHF. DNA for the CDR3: TGCGCCAGCAGCCAAGAGACAGGGGCGGCCAATCAGCCCCAGCATTTT.

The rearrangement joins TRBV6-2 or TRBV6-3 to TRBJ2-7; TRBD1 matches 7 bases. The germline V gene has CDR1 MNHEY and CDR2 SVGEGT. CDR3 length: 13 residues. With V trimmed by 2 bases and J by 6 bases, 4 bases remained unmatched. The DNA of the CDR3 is TGTGCCAGCAGTTACACCTACAGGGGCGAGCAGTACTTC. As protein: CASSYTYRGEQYF.

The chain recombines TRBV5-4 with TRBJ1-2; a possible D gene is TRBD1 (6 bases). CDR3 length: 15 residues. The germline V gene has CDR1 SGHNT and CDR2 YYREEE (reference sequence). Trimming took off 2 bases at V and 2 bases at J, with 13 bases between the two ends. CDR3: CASSFGRGLNYGYTF. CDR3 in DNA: TGTGCCAGCAGCTTCGGCAGGGGTCTGAACTATGGCTACACCTTC.

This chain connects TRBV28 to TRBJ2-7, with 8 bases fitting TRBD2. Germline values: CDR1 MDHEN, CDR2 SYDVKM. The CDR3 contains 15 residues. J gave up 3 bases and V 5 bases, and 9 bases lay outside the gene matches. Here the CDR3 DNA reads TGTGCCAGCAGTCTTCCTGGCGGGAGGAACTACGAGCAGTACTTC. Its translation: CASSLPGGRNYEQYF.

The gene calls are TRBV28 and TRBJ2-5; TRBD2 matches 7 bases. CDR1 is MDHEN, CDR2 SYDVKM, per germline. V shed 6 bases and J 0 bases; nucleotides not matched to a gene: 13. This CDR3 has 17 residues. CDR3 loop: CASRPSLLAFYQETQYF. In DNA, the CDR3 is TGTGCCAGCAGGCCGAGCCTACTAGCGTTCTACCAAGAGACCCAGTACTTC.

The DNA for the CDR3 is TGTGCCAGCAGTCCGGACAGGGGTCAGGGCACTGAAGCTTTCTTT. Residues: CASSPDRGQGTEAFF. This chain uses TRBV28 with TRBJ1-1, with 9 bases that match TRBD1. V trimming: 5 bases; J trimming: 4 bases; junction bases outside the gene matches: 8. From germline, CDR1 is MDHEN and CDR2 SYDVKM. The CDR3 spans 15 residues.

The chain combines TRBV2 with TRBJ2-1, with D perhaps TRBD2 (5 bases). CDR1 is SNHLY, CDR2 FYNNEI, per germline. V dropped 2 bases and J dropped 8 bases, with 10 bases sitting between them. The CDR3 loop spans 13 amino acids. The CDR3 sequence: CASSELGGDEQFF. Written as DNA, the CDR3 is TGTGCCAGCAGTGAACTAGGAGGTGATGAGCAGTTCTTC.

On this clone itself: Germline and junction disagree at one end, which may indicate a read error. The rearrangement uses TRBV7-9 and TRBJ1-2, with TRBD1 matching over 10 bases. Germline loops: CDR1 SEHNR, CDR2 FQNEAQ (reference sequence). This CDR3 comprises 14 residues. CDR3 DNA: TGTGCCAGCAGCTTCCCCGACAGGGGGCCTTATGTTAGCTTC. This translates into CASSFPDRGPYVSF.

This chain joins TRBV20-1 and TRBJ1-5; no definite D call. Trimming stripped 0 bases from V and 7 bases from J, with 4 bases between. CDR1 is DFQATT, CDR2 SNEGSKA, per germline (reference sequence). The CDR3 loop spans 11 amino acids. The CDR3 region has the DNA TGCAGTGCTAGAGATTCACAGCCCCAGCATTTT. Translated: CSARDSQPQHF.

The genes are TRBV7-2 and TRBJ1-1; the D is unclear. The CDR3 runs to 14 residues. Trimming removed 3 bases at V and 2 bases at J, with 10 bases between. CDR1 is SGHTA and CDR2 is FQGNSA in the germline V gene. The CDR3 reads CASSFVSRNTEAFF. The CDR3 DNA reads TGTGCCAGCAGCTTCGTGTCCCGTAACACTGAAGCTTTCTTT.

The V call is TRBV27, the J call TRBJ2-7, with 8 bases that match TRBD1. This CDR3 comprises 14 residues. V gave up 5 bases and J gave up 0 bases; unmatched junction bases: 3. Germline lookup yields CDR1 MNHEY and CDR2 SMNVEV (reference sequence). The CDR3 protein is CASSRDRISYEQYF. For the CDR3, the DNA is TGTGCCAGCAGTAGGGACAGGATCTCCTACGAGCAGTACTTC.

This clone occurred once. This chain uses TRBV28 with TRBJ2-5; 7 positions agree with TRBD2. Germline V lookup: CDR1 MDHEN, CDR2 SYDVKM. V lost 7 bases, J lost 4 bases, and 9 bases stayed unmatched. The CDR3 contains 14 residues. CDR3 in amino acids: CASNPGGWRETQYF. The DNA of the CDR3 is TGTGCCAGCAATCCGGGGGGTTGGCGAGAGACCCAGTACTTC.

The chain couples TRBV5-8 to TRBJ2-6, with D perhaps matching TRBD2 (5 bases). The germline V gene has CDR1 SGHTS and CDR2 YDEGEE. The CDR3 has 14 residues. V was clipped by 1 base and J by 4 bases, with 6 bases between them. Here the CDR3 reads CASSLRGGANVLTF. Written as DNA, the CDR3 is TGTGCCAGCAGCTTGCGCGGGGGGGCCAACGTCCTGACTTTC.

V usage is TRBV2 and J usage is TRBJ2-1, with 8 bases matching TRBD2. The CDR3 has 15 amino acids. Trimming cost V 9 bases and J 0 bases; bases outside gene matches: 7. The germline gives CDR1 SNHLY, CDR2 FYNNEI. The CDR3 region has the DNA TGTGCCAGTTTAGCGGGGCTGAGCTCCTACAATGAGCAGTTCTTC. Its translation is CASLAGLSSYNEQFF.

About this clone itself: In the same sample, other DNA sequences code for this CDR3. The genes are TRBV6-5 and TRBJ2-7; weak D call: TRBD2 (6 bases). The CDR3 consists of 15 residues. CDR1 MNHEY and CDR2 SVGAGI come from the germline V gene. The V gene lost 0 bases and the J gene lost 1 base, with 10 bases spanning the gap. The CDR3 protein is CASSYSSSGSYEQYF. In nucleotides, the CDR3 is TGTGCCAGCAGTTACTCGTCAAGCGGGTCCTACGAGCAGTACTTC.